A selection of T cell receptor beta chains follows, all from one sample in a study of post-analysis software for immune sequencing data. Each CDR3 protein is one row after TCRdb ran MiXCR on the PCR reads. The sample yields approximately 350,000 distinct CDR3 sequences, about a third seen once. Sequencing used blood. These receptor sequences come from a girl aged 5-17 years with multiple sclerosis. Each CDR3 is given without its conserved first and last residue. Rows may omit the clone size; those that give it use once, few, many or a size class.

v_gene	j_gene	abundance	CDR3aa
TRBV20-1	TRBJ1-2	-	SARDSSDGYT
TRBV28	TRBJ1-4	-	ASRQGPGTANEKLF
TRBV2	TRBJ2-5	-	ASSTGLGPETQY
TRBV20-1	TRBJ2-5	few	SAQDRDQETQY
TRBV7-9	TRBJ1-2	-	ASSLAPYSLYGYT
TRBV7-2	TRBJ2-5	many	ASSLEWSGGVEY
TRBV5-8	TRBJ2-3	few	ASSLGTGGITDTQY
TRBV5-1	TRBJ2-1	once	ASSSSKWDSSSYNEPF
TRBV5-1	TRBJ2-1	few	ASCRDRPSYNEQF
TRBV29-1	TRBJ2-7	few	SVELPGQESHEQY
TRBV14	TRBJ2-7	few	ASSWSGTASYEQY
TRBV5-1	TRBJ2-5	few	ASSLGATGGRETQY
TRBV12-3/TRBV12-4	TRBJ2-2	-	ASSLVSGGELF
TRBV7-2	TRBJ2-5	many	ASSRRETQY
TRBV6-1	TRBJ2-1	many	ATISYRPPNGQF
TRBV12-3/TRBV12-4	TRBJ1-5	few	ASRARGNQPQH
TRBV5-1	TRBJ2-7	few	ASSYAGTGGYEQY
TRBV20-1	TRBJ1-1	-	SARDRWSTEAF
TRBV29-1	TRBJ2-1	once	SVVRTGTNNEQF
TRBV5-5	TRBJ2-1	-	ASSLRDRDDNEQF
TRBV6-2/TRBV6-3	TRBJ2-7	-	ASTHNSYEQY